These 5 T cell receptor beta chains were sequenced from one sample in a study of cytomegalovirus exposure and HLA in healthy donors (dated 2017 in TCRdb). Receptor amplification or capture employed the immunoSEQ multiplex PCR assay. TCRdb stores this immuneACCESS table with in-frame sequences only. Part of the clones is absent; in the studies checked, under half of the shortfall reflects unresolved V genes, and no reason is known for the rest. In this sample the table shows roughly 73,000 clones, about 93% of which occur a single time. The ten largest clones represent about 1.4% of the sample. Sequencing used PBMCs. These receptors were taken from a man younger than 35 in good health and CMV-seropositive.

This clone was observed a handful of times. The chain is built from TRBV6-1 and TRBJ2-1; possible D gene TRBD1, 6 bases. CDR3 length: 13 residues. V shed 5 bases and J shed 7 bases, with 12 bases lying between them. The germline V gene has CDR1 MNHNS and CDR2 SASEGT. The CDR3: CASSTGYGNEQFF. As DNA, the CDR3 is TGTGCCAGCAGTACAGGGTATGGTAATGAGCAGTTCTTC.

The chain recombines TRBV28 with TRBJ2-1; TRBD2 is a possible D gene (7 bases). The CDR3 is 16 amino acids. Trimming took off 7 bases at V and 1 base at J, with 17 bases between the two ends. Germline V CDR1 and CDR2: MDHEN, SYDVKM. The CDR3 protein is CASTFGGTRSYNEQFF. In nucleotides, the CDR3 is TGTGCCAGCACCTTCGGGGGGACAAGGTCCTACAATGAGCAGTTCTTC.

A single count supports this clone. The gene calls are TRBV29-1 and TRBJ2-3; 7 positions match TRBD1. The CDR3 has 16 residues. V was clipped by 6 bases and J by 6 bases; unmatched bases: 18. Germline V gene lookup returns CDR1 SQVTM and CDR2 ANQGSEA. The CDR3 sequence is CSVTPSGQPLRDTQYF. The CDR3, as DNA: TGCAGCGTCACCCCCTCGGGACAGCCTCTTCGGGATACGCAGTATTTT.

V gene TRBV2 combines with J gene TRBJ2-3, with 8 positions matching TRBD2. V lost 5 bases to trimming and J lost 2 bases; unmatched junction nucleotides: 3. This CDR3 has 14 residues. Germline-derived CDR1 and CDR2 are SNHLY and FYNNEI. CDR3: CASSSGRTTDTQYF. In DNA form, the CDR3 reads TGTGCCAGCAGTAGCGGGAGAACCACAGATACGCAGTATTTT.

This chain uses TRBV27 with TRBJ1-4; maybe TRBD1 (6 bases). This CDR3 has 14 residues. V shed 5 bases and J shed 9 bases, with 16 bases lying between them. Per the germline V gene, CDR1 is MNHEY and CDR2 is SMNVEV (reference sequence). CDR3 loop: CASSPVDSQKKLFF. Here the CDR3 DNA reads TGTGCCAGCAGTCCGGTGGACAGTCAAAAAAAACTGTTTTTT.